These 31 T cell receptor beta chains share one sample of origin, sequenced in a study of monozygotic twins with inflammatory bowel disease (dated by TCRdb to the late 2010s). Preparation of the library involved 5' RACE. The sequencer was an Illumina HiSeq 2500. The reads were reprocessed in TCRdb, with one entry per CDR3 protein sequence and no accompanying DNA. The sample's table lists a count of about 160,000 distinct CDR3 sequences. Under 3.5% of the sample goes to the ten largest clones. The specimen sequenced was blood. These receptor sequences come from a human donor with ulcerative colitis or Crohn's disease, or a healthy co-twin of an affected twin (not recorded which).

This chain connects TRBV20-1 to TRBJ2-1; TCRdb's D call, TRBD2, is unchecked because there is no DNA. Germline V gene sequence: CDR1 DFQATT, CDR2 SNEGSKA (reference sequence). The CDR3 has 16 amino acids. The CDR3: CSAVLPGLEIYNEQFF.

Here the CDR3 reads CAIRRDSLSGNTIYF. The chain recombines TRBV10-3 with TRBJ1-3; without DNA, the TCRdb call of TRBD1 cannot be checked. This CDR3 has 15 amino acids. Germline lookup yields CDR1 ENHRY and CDR2 SYGVKD.

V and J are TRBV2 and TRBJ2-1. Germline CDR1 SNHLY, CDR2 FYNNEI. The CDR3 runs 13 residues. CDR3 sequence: CASSEGIGNEQFF.

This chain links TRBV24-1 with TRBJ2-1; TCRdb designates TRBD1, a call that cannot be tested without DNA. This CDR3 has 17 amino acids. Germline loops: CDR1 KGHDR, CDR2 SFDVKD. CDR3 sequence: CATSDAAGQGTYNEQFF.

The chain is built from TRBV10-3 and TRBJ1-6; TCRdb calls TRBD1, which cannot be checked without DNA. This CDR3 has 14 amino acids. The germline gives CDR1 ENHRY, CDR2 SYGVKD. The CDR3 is CAIRAGTGGSPLHF.

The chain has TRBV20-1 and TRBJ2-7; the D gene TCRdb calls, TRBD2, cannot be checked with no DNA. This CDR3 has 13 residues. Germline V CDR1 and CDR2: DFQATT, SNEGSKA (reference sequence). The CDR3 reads CSARSGLAGEQYF.

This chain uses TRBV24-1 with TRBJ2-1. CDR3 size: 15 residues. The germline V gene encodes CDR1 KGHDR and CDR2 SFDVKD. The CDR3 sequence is CATSAGGSSYNEQFF.

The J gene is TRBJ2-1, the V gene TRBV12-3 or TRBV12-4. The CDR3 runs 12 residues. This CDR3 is CASSRTDNEQFF.

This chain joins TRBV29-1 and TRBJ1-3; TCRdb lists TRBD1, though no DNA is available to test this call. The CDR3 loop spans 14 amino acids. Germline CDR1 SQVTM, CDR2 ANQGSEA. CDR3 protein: CSVVREMAGNTIYF.

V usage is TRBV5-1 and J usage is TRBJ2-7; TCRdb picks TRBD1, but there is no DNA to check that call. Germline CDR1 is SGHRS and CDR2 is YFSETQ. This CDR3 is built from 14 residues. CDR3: CASSGGLGSYEQYF.

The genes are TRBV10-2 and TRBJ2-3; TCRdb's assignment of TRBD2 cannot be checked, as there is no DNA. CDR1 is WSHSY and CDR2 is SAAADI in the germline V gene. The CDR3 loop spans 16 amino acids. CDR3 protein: CASSYALADYTDTQYF.

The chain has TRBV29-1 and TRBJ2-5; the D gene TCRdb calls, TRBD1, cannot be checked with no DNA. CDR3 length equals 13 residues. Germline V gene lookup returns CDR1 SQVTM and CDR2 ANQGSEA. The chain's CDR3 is CSVTGTGEETQYF. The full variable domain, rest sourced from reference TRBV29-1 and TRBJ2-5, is SAVISQKPSRDICQRGTSLTIQCQVDSQVTMMFWYRQQPGQSLTLIATANQGSEATYESGFVIDKFPISRPNLTFSTLTVSNMSPEDSSIYLCSVTGTGEETQYFGPGTRLLVL.

CDR3 sequence: CATQFSAGEQFF. V usage is TRBV24-1 and J usage is TRBJ2-1; the D call from TCRdb, TRBD2, cannot be confirmed without DNA. Germline values: CDR1 KGHDR, CDR2 SFDVKD. CDR3 length: 12 amino acids.

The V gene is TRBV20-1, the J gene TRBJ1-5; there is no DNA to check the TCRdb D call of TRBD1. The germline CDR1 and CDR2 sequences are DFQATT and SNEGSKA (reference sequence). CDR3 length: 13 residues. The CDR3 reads CSARDTGNQPQHF.

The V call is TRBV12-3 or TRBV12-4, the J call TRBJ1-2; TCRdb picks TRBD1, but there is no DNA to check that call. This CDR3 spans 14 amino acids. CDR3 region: CASSLDRPAYGYTF.

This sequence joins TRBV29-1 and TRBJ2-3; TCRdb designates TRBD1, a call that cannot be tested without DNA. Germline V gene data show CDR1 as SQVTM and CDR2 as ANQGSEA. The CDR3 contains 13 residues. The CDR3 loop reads CSGVKTGADTQYF.

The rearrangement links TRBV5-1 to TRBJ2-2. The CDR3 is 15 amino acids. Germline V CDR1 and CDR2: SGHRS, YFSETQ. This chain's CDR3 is CASSLDRVNTGELFF.

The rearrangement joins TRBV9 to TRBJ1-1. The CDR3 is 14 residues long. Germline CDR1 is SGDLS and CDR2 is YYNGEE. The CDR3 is CASSVQSLNTEAFF.

CDR3 sequence: CASSLEGTNYGYTF. J is TRBJ1-2 and V is TRBV5-1. In germline, CDR1 is SGHRS, CDR2 YFSETQ. The CDR3 contains 14 residues.

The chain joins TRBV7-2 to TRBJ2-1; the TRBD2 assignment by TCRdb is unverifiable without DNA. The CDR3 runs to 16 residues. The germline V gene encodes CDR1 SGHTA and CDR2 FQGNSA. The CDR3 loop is CASSLAVGGGYNEQFF.

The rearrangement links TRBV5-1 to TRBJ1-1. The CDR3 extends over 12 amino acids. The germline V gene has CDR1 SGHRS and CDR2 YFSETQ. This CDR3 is CASGATDTEAFF.

The chain's CDR3 is CAWSPTDRSSGNTIYF. The chain combines TRBV30 with TRBJ1-3. Germline assignment: CDR1 GTSNPN and CDR2 SVGIG (reference sequence). CDR3 length: 16 amino acids.

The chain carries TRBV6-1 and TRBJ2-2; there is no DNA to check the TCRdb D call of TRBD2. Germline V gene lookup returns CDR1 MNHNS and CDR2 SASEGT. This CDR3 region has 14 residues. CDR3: CASSPPSNTGELFF.

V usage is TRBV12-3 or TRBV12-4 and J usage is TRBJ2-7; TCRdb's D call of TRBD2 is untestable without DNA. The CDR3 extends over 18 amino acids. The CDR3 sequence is CASSPFNSPSGRIYEQYF.

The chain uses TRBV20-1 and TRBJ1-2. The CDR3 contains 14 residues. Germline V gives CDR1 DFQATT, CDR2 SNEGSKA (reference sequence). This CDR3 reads CSAKKSWTIYGYTF.

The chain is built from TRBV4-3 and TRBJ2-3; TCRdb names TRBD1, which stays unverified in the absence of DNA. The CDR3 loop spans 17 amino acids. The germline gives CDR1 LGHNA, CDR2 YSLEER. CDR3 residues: CASSPTGRTLLTDTQYF.

CDR3 region: CASSLIDSWQPQHF. The chain employs TRBV12-3 or TRBV12-4 and TRBJ1-5; TCRdb proposes TRBD1, but this gene call is untestable without DNA. The CDR3 is 14 amino acids.

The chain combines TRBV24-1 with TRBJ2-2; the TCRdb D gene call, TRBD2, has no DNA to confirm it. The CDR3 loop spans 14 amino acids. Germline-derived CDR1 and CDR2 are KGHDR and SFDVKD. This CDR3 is CATSVAGETGELFF.

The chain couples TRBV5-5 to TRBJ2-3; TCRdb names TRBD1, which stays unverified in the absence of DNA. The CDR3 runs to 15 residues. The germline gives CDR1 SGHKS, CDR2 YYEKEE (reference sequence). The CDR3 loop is CASSLVGTNTDTQYF.

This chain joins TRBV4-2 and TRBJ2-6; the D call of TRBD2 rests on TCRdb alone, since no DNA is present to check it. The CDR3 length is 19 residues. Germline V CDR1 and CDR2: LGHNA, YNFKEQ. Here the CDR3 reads CASSLGGSAGGSGANVLTF.

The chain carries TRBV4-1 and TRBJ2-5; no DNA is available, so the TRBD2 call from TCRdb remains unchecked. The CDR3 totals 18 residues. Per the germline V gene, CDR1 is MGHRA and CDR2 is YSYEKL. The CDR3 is CASSHRGGLAGLAVTQYF.